This T cell receptor beta chain derives from a study of glioma-infiltrating T cells. Study-level findings and limits: Gliomas, especially low-grade, showed above-expected tissue-blood divergence; non-neoplastic patients showed below.

This clonotype was counted once. The antigen remains unidentified. Amplification of TCR alpha and beta CDR3 regions from RNA used iRepertoire nested multiplex PCR. TCRdb passed the multiplex PCR reads through MiXCR, listing each CDR3 protein once. This table has around 20,000 distinct CDR3 sequences, around 23% appearing once. This CDR3 contains 13 residues. Germline assignment: CDR1 SGHRS and CDR2 YFSETQ. The trim removed 3 bases at V and 4 bases at J, leaving 1 base unmatched. The chain uses TRBV5-1 and TRBJ2-5, with 9 bases lining up with TRBD1. The sample was glioma tissue, nonneoplastic brain tissue, or PBMCs (not recorded which). The clonotype comes from a human donor with low-grade glioma or glioblastoma, undergoing nonglioma brain surgery, or in good health (not recorded which). Here the CDR3 DNA reads TGCGCCAGCAGCTCGACAGGGGGAGAGACCCAGTACTTC. Its protein product is CASSSTGGETQYF.